The 26 T cell receptor beta chains below were found in one sample sequenced in a study of control samples from healthy donors and cancer patients. Sequencing was performed with immunoSEQ multiplex PCR; in TCRdb, only in-frame clones are kept and a portion is missing. The data contain roughly 120,000 clones, approximately 93% of them singletons. The sample comprised blood. The source of these receptors is a man in his thirties or forties in good health.

This chain joins TRBV6-5 and TRBJ1-5; 7 bases are shared with TRBD1. V lost 10 bases and J lost 7; bases outside the gene matches: 16. The CDR3 covers 15 residues. Germline CDR1 and CDR2: MNHEY and SVGAGI. Here the CDR3 DNA reads TGTGCCACCTGTCCTTACGACAGGGCAGAGCAGCCCCAGCATTTT. Translating gives CATCPYDRAEQPQHF.

The rearrangement uses TRBV6-1 and TRBJ1-5, with 8 bases lining up with TRBD1. V gave up 4 bases and J gave up 3 bases; unmatched junction bases: 8. This CDR3 has 16 residues. From germline, CDR1 is MNHNS and CDR2 SASEGT. The CDR3 bases are TGTGCCAGCAGTGGCCTAGGGACAGGCCTCAATCAGCCCCAGCATTTT. This encodes CASSGLGTGLNQPQHF.

Concerning this clone itself: The same CDR3 arises from other DNA sequences in this sample as well. This chain links TRBV10-1 with TRBJ2-3; D might be TRBD1 or TRBD2, each matching 5 bases. Trimming shortened V by 6 bases and J by 9 bases, and 16 bases separated the two germline ends. CDR1 is WNHNN and CDR2 is SYGVQD in the germline V gene (reference sequence). This CDR3 region has 13 residues. CDR3 DNA: TGCGCCAGCAGCCTGGTTGGGGGTGAGACGCAGTATTTT. The encoded protein is CASSLVGGETQYF.

The V and J genes are TRBV7-3 and TRBJ2-7; possibly TRBD1 for D (5 bases). In germline, CDR1 is SGHTA, CDR2 FQGTGA. The V end lost 2 bases, the J end lost 6 bases, and 11 bases lay between the germline ends. The CDR3 totals 13 residues. CDR3 nucleotide sequence: TGTGCCAGCAGCTTACAGGGCACTGGCGAGCAGTACTTC. This encodes CASSLQGTGEQYF.

V is TRBV9 and J is TRBJ1-5, with 9 bases that match TRBD1. V dropped 0 bases and J dropped 7; count of bases not matched to a gene: 5. The CDR3 is 15 amino acids. CDR1 SGDLS and CDR2 YYNGEE come from the germline V gene. CDR3 loop: CASSVGDRDYQPQHF. The CDR3 DNA sequence: TGTGCCAGCAGCGTAGGGGACAGGGATTACCAGCCCCAGCATTTT. Combining the CDR3 with reference TRBV9 and TRBJ1-5 gives the whole variable domain DSGVTQTPKHLITATGQRVTLRCSPRSGDLSVYWYQQSLDQGLQFLIQYYNGEERAKGNILERFSAQQFPDLHSELNLSSLELGDSALYFCASSVGDRDYQPQHFGDGTRLSIL.

CDR3: CATSAQGGPGETQYF. In DNA, the CDR3 is TGTGCCACCAGTGCGCAGGGGGGACCGGGAGAGACCCAGTACTTC. The rearrangement uses TRBV24-1 and TRBJ2-5, with D tentatively TRBD1 (7 bases). V was cut by 5 bases and J by 4 bases, with 16 bases left in between. CDR1 is KGHDR, CDR2 SFDVKD, per germline. CDR3 length: 15 residues.

This chain joins TRBV7-6 and TRBJ2-3; 9 nucleotides match TRBD2. The CDR3 runs to 20 residues. The ends lost 3 bases at V and 3 bases at J; junction bases unmatched: 19. The germline V gene encodes CDR1 SGHVS and CDR2 FNYEAQ. The CDR3 loop is CASSLPGDGGGGVRTDTQYF. The DNA of the CDR3 is TGTGCCAGCAGCTTGCCGGGAGACGGTGGCGGGGGGGTTCGGACAGATACGCAGTATTTT.

For this clone: A read error may account for a junction end that differs from germline. The chain links TRBV5-3 to TRBJ2-3; TRBD2 is a possible D gene (5 bases). TRBV5-3 is an ORF, with its function uncertain. CDR3 length equals 16 residues. DNA of the CDR3: TGTGTCAGAAGCCCGGGATCGGTTTGGTCTCCAGATACGCAGTATTTT. Amino acids: CVRSPGSVWSPDTQYF.

The chain couples TRBV6-1 to TRBJ1-4; D not resolved. The CDR3 has 15 amino acids. Trimming removed 2 bases at V and 2 bases at J, with 9 bases between. In germline, CDR1 is MNHNS, CDR2 SASEGT. The CDR3 is CASSESLGTNEKLFF. DNA of the CDR3: TGTGCCAGCAGTGAATCGCTGGGGACTAATGAAAAACTGTTTTTT.

The chain is built from TRBV7-8 and TRBJ1-6, with no clear D. Per the germline V gene, CDR1 is SGHVS and CDR2 is FQNEAQ. With 2 bases removed from V and 10 bases from J, the gap between germline ends came to 15 bases. The CDR3 loop spans 15 amino acids. CDR3 sequence (DNA): TGTGCCAGCAGCTTAACCGGGTCCCGGAGGTCACCCCTCCACTTT. Translated, it gives CASSLTGSRRSPLHF.

The chain carries TRBV6-1 and TRBJ1-1; D gene ambiguous. Germline V gene lookup returns CDR1 MNHNS and CDR2 SASEGT. V shed 1 base and J shed 11 bases, with 20 bases lying between them. The CDR3 totals 15 residues. The CDR3 nucleotides read TGTGCCAGCAGTGAAGAGGGTACAGCCGGAATGTTCGCTTTCTTT. This codes for CASSEEGTAGMFAFF.

This chain connects TRBV27 to TRBJ2-1, with 7 bases identical to TRBD1. CDR1 is MNHEY and CDR2 is SMNVEV in the germline V gene (reference sequence). The CDR3 sequence is 14 residues long. The V and J ends lost 4 bases and 6 bases, in that order; junction bases with no gene match: 6. This CDR3 is CASSWETGVNEQFF. The CDR3, as DNA: TGTGCCAGCAGTTGGGAAACAGGGGTCAATGAGCAGTTCTTC.

This clone was detected only once. DNA for the CDR3: TGCGCCAGCAGCTTACGGGGGAAGGACACCGGGGAGCTGTTTTTT. This sequence encodes CASSLRGKDTGELFF. The chain combines TRBV5-1 with TRBJ2-2; possible D gene TRBD2, 6 bases. The germline gives CDR1 SGHRS, CDR2 YFSETQ. The CDR3 consists of 15 residues. The V end lost 2 bases, the J end lost 3 bases, and 11 bases lay between the germline ends.

V gene TRBV19 combines with J gene TRBJ2-2; 8 nucleotides align to TRBD1. Per germline, CDR1 LNHDA and CDR2 SQIVND (reference sequence). Unmatched junction bases numbered 5, after V lost 7 bases and J lost 4 bases. CDR3 size: 14 residues. CDR3: CASTQGASTGELFF. Written as DNA, the CDR3 is TGTGCCAGTACGCAGGGGGCAAGCACCGGGGAGCTGTTTTTT.

The chain joins TRBV19 to TRBJ1-5; 9 bases map to TRBD1. This CDR3 comprises 16 residues. Per the germline V gene, CDR1 is LNHDA and CDR2 is SQIVND (reference sequence). V trimming: 8 bases; J trimming: 1 base; junction bases outside the gene matches: 9. As DNA, the CDR3 is TGTGCCAGTTGGAGTCCCGGGACAGGGAGCAATCAGCCCCAGCATTTT. Translated, it gives CASWSPGTGSNQPQHF.

As concerns this clone: Additional DNA sequences in this sample encode the identical CDR3. The chain recombines TRBV27 with TRBJ2-1, with D maybe TRBD1 (5 bases). Trimming stripped 2 bases from V and 2 bases from J, with 10 bases between. Germline V CDR1 and CDR2: MNHEY, SMNVEV (reference sequence). CDR3 size: 15 residues. The CDR3 DNA reads as TGTGCCAGCAGTTTAGGGCAGGGAACCTACAATGAGCAGTTCTTC. Its protein is CASSLGQGTYNEQFF.

The chain is built from TRBV6-4 and TRBJ1-2; D unresolved. V gave up 0 bases and J gave up 8 bases, with 13 bases separating them. The germline V gene has CDR1 MRHNA and CDR2 SNTAGT. The CDR3 sequence is 14 residues long. The CDR3 reads CASSDSVELYGYTF. The CDR3 nucleotides read TGTGCCAGCAGTGACTCCGTGGAACTGTACGGCTACACCTTC.

The chain recombines TRBV7-8 with TRBJ1-5, with TRBD1 matching 8 bases. This CDR3 comprises 17 residues. Trimming removed 1 base from V and 4 bases from J; junction bases left unmatched: 9. The V gene's germline CDR1 is SGHVS and CDR2 FQNEAQ. The chain's CDR3 is CASSLGLGQGPNQPQHF. In DNA form, the CDR3 reads TGTGCCAGCAGCTTAGGACTAGGACAGGGCCCAAATCAGCCCCAGCATTTT.

V and J are TRBV11-2 and TRBJ1-1, with a tentative D call TRBD1 (6 bases). The CDR3 length is 15 residues. Germline V gene data show CDR1 as SGHAT and CDR2 as FQNNGV. Trimming removed 5 bases at V and 3 bases at J, with 16 bases between. The CDR3 DNA follows: TGTGCCAGCAGCCCCCGGACAGTTTGGGACACTGAAGCTTTCTTT. Its protein is CASSPRTVWDTEAFF.

This clone was seen just once. The V gene is TRBV19, the J gene TRBJ1-1; D possibly corresponds to TRBD1 (5 bases). The CDR3 extends over 13 amino acids. V was trimmed by 3 bases and J by 3 bases, leaving 8 bases between them. The V gene's germline CDR1 is LNHDA and CDR2 SQIVND (reference sequence). The CDR3 DNA reads as TGTGCCAGTAGTATCAAAGGGGACACTGAAGCTTTCTTT. Residues: CASSIKGDTEAFF. The entire variable domain, with the rest obtained from reference TRBV19 and TRBJ1-1, is as follows: DGGITQSPKYLFRKEGQNVTLSCEQNLNHDAMYWYRQDPGQGLRLIYYSQIVNDFQKGDIAEGYSVSREKKESFPLTVTSAQKNPTAFYLCASSIKGDTEAFFGQGTRLTVV.

This chain uses TRBV7-2 with TRBJ2-5, with 10 bases aligning to TRBD2. The CDR3 is made up of 15 amino acids. The germline gives CDR1 SGHTA, CDR2 FQGNSA. V shed 3 bases, J shed 5 bases, and the junction held 6 bases outside the gene matches. The CDR3: CASSLGSSGSETQYF. CDR3 nucleotides: TGTGCCAGCAGCTTGGGCTCTAGCGGGAGTGAGACCCAGTACTTC.

The J gene is TRBJ1-2, the V gene TRBV19; TRBD1 is a possible D gene (5 bases). V lost 3 bases, J lost 7 bases, and 12 bases lay in between. Germline values: CDR1 LNHDA, CDR2 SQIVND (reference sequence). The CDR3 contains 13 residues. CDR3 in amino acids: CASSIRDASGYTF. In nucleotides, the CDR3 is TGTGCCAGTAGTATCAGGGATGCGAGTGGCTACACCTTC.

This clone was recorded once. The genes are TRBV6-5 and TRBJ2-2; D may be TRBD2 (5 bases). Trimming took 6 bases from V and 5 from J, leaving 16 bases between them. Looked up from germline, CDR1 is MNHEY and CDR2 is SVGAGI. The CDR3 extends over 15 amino acids. CDR3 loop: CASRWRAEGTGELFF. For the CDR3, the DNA is TGTGCCAGCAGGTGGCGGGCGGAAGGGACCGGGGAGCTGTTTTTT.

The chain links TRBV5-1 to TRBJ2-5; a possible D gene is TRBD1 (7 bases). CDR1 is SGHRS, CDR2 YFSETQ, per germline. This CDR3 comprises 15 residues. Trimming left V 4 bases short and J 2 bases short, with 15 bases between. Here the CDR3 reads CASSRGDSHQETQYF. The CDR3 bases are TGCGCCAGCAGCAGGGGGGACAGCCATCAAGAGACCCAGTACTTC.

The chain couples TRBV27 to TRBJ2-3, with TRBD2 matching over 9 bases. CDR1 MNHEY and CDR2 SMNVEV come from the germline V gene (reference sequence). Losses at the gene ends were 8 bases for V and 3 bases for J; bases not matched to a gene: 15. This CDR3 contains 17 residues. CDR3 sequence: CASGPSGGRRGTDTQYF. The DNA of the CDR3 is TGTGCCAGCGGCCCGAGCGGGGGGCGAAGGGGAACAGATACGCAGTATTTT.

This clone was seen only a few times. V usage is TRBV5-1 and J usage is TRBJ1-1; D possibly corresponds to TRBD1 (5 bases). CDR3 length equals 15 residues. Germline CDR1 is SGHRS and CDR2 is YFSETQ. V lost 0 bases and J 1 base, leaving 10 bases between the germline ends. The DNA for the CDR3 is TGCGCCAGCAGCTTGGAAGGTCAGGGGAACACTGAAGCTTTCTTT. Protein sequence: CASSLEGQGNTEAFF.